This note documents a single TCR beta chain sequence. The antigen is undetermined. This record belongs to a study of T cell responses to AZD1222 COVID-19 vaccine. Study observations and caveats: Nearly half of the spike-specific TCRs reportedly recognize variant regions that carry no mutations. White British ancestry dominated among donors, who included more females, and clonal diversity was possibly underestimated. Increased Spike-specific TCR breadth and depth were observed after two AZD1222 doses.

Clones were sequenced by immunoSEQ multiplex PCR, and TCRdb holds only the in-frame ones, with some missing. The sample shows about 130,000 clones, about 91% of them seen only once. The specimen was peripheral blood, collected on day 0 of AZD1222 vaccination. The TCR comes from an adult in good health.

The DNA for the CDR3 is TGTGCCAGCAGCGGGAGGGGAGCGCAGACCCAGTACTTC. Translated: CASSGRGAQTQYF. The chain combines TRBV9 with TRBJ2-5; D perhaps matches TRBD2 (6 bases). Germline V gene data show CDR1 as SGDLS and CDR2 as YYNGEE. The CDR3 contains 13 residues. The V gene lost 3 bases and the J gene lost 6 bases, with 12 bases spanning the gap.